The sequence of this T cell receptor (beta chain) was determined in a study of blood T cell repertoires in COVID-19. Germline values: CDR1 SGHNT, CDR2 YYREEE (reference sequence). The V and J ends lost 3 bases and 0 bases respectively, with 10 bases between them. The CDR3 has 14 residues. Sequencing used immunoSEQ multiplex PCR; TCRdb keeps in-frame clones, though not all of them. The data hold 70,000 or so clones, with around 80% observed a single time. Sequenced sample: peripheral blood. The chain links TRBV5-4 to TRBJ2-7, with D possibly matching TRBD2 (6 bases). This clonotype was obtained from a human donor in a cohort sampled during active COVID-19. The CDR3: CASSSGGNSYEQYF. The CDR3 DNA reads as TGTGCCAGCAGCTCCGGCGGGAACTCCTACGAGCAGTACTTC.